This TCR beta chain comes out of a study of blood T cell repertoires in COVID-19. Study-level background: Spain, Italy and the United States supplied samples that represented acute and convalescent COVID-19. Nucleic acid was either cDNA or gDNA, and it came from T cells, B-cell-depleted T cells, or PBMCs.

After removal of 0 bases from V and 2 bases from J, the junction contained 3 bases not matched to a gene. Per the germline V gene, CDR1 is MNHNS and CDR2 is SASEGT. The CDR3 is made up of 16 amino acids. Source study methods: How many nucleated cells were present was estimated from reference gene primer amplification. Profiling relied on immunoSEQ multiplex PCR, and the TCRdb table lists in-frame clones only, not all of them. V, J and clone size reflect that table, while D and trimming were determined from the DNA. The profile shows around 100,000 clones, 85% of them singletons. The specimen sequenced was peripheral blood. The rearrangement uses TRBV6-1 and TRBJ2-7; TRBD2 agrees at 11 bases. The TCR comes from a human donor in a cohort sampled during active COVID-19. In DNA, the CDR3 is TGTGCCAGCAGTGAAGCCCTAGCGGGGGGAGCCTACGAGCAGTACTTC. It specifies CASSEALAGGAYEQYF.